This note documents a single T cell receptor (beta chain) sequence. TCRB immunosequencing input was about 0.55 micrograms of biopsy DNA per sample. Profiling relied on immunoSEQ multiplex PCR, and the TCRdb table lists in-frame clones only, not all of them. Here the sample spans fewer than 4,500 clones, about 80% being singletons. V shed 2 bases and J shed 1 base, with 21 bases lying between them. CDR3 length: 19 amino acids. Germline V gene sequence: CDR1 SGHTA, CDR2 FQGNSA. The sample belongs to a study of T cell repertoires in ileal Crohn's disease. Study summary: Every patient was operated on for stricturing (around 61%) or penetrating (about 40%) complications.

The TCR comes from an adult with Crohn's disease. The J gene is TRBJ2-1, the V gene TRBV7-2; weak D call: TRBD1 (6 bases). The specimen sequenced was ileal tissue. The CDR3: CASSLLPPHDRSSYNEQFF. In DNA, the CDR3 is TGTGCCAGCAGCTTATTACCCCCTCATGACAGGAGTTCCTACAATGAGCAGTTCTTC.